This T cell receptor (beta chain) was observed in a study of control samples from healthy donors and cancer patients. Germline V gives CDR1 GTSNPN, CDR2 SVGIG (reference sequence). The CDR3 consists of 16 residues. V lost 0 bases and J lost 3, with 14 bases in between. Libraries were prepared by immunoSEQ multiplex PCR; TCRdb keeps only in-frame clonotypes and omits some of them. The sample lists about 120,000 clones; 80% to 95% were seen once. Sequencing was performed on blood. The TCR comes from a man in his forties in good health. The chain is built from TRBV30 and TRBJ2-2; tentative D call: TRBD2 (7 bases). The CDR3 bases are TGTGCCTGGAGTGTACGCGGGGGCCGGGACACCGGGGAGCTGTTTTTT. This gives the protein CAWSVRGGRDTGELFF.